This note documents a single TCR beta chain sequence. The sample originates from a study of blood T cell repertoires in COVID-19. Study-wide background: Sites in the United States, Italy and Spain provided acute and convalescent COVID-19 samples. Nucleic acid was either cDNA or gDNA, and it came from T cells, B-cell-depleted T cells, or PBMCs.

In the authors' workflow: Using reference gene primer amplification, nucleated cell counts were estimated. The table came from immunoSEQ multiplex PCR; TCRdb's copy has only in-frame clones and leaves some out. V and J calls and clone size follow that table, whereas D and trimming were derived from the DNA. Of some 190,000 clones in the sample, 75% to 80% were seen once. The CDR3 consists of 16 residues. V shed 3 bases and J 4 bases; nucleotides not matched to a gene: 10. Germline CDR1 MGHDK, CDR2 SYGVNS. This clonotype originated in a woman between 50 and 59 years old with active or convalescent COVID-19. Sequences were obtained from peripheral blood. The V gene is TRBV25-1, the J gene TRBJ1-2, with 8 nucleotides matching TRBD1. CDR3 DNA: TGTGCCAGCAGTGATTGGGGACAGGAGAATAGCTATGGCTACACCTTC. Translating it yields CASSDWGQENSYGYTF.